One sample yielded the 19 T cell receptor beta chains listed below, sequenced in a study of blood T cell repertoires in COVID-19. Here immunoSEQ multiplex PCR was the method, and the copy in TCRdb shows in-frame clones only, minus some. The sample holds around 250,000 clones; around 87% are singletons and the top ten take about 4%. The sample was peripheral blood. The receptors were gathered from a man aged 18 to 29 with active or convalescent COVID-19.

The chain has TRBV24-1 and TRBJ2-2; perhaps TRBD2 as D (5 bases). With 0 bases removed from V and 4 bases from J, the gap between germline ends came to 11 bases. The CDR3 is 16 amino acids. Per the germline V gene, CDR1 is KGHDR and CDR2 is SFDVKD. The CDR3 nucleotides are TGTGCCACCAGTGATTTGGTGGGAGTGACCACCGGGGAGCTGTTTTTT. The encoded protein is CATSDLVGVTTGELFF.

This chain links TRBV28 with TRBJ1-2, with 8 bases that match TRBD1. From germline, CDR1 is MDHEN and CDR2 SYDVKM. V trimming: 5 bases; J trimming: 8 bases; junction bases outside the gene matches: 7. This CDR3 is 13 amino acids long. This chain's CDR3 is CASSTGQGYGYTF. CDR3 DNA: TGTGCCAGCAGTACCGGACAGGGATACGGCTACACCTTC.

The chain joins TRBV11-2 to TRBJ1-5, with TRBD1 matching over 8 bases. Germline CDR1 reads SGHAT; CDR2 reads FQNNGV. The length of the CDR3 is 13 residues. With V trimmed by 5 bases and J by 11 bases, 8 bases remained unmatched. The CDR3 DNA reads TGTGCCAGCAGCCGGGATTACAGGGGGGCCCAGCATTTT. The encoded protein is CASSRDYRGAQHF.

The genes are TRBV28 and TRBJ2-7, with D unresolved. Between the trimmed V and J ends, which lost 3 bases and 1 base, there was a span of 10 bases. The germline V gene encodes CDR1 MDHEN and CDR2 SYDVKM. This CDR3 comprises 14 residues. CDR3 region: CASSLVPDSYEQYF. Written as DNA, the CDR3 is TGTGCCAGCAGTTTGGTTCCAGATTCCTACGAGCAGTACTTC.

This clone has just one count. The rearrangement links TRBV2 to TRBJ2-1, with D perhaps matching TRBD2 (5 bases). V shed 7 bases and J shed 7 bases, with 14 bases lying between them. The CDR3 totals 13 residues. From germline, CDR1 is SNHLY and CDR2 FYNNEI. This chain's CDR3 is CASTLSGGNEQFF. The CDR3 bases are TGTGCCAGCACATTGAGCGGCGGGAATGAGCAGTTCTTC.

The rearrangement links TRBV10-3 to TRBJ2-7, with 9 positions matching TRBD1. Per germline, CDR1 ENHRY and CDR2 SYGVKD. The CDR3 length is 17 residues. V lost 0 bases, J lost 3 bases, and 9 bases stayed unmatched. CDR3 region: CAISESRPGTGLYEQYF. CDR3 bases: TGTGCCATCAGTGAGTCGAGGCCCGGGACAGGGCTCTACGAGCAGTACTTC.

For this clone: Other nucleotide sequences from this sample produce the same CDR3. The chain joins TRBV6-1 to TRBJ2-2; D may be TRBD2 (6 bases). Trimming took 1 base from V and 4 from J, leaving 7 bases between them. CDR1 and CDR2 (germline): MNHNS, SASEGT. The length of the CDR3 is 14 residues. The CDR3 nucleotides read TGTGCCAGCAGTGAAGTGGGGGGCACCGGGGAGCTGTTTTTT. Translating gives CASSEVGGTGELFF.

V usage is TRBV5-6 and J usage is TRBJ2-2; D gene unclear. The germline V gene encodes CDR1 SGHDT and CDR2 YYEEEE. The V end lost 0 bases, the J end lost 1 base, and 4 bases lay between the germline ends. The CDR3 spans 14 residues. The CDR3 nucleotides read TGTGCCAGCAGCTTGGTTCGGAACACCGGGGAGCTGTTTTTT. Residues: CASSLVRNTGELFF. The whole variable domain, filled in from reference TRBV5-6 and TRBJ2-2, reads DAGVTQSPTHLIKTRGQQVTLRCSPKSGHDTVSWYQQALGQGPQFIFQYYEEEERQRGNFPDRFSGHQFPNYSSELNVNALLLGDSALYLCASSLVRNTGELFFGEGSRLTVL.

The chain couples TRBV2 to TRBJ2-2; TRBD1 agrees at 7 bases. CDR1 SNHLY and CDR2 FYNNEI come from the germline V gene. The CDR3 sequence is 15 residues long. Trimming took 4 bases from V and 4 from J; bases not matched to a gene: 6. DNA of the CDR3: TGTGCCAGCAGTGGGTCGGGACAGATCACCGGGGAGCTGTTTTTT. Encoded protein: CASSGSGQITGELFF.

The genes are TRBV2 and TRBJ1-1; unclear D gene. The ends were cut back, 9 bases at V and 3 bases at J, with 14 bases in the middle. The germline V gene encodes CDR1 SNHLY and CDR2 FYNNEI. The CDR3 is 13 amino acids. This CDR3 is CARQIHGYTEAFF. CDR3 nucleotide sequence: TGTGCCAGACAGATTCACGGCTACACTGAAGCTTTCTTT.

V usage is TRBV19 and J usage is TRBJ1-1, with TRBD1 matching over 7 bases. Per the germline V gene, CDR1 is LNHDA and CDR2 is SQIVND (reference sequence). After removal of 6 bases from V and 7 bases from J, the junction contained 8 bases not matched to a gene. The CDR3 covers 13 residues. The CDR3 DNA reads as TGTGCCAGTAGACTCAGACAGGGTCTTGAAGCTTTCTTT. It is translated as CASRLRQGLEAFF.

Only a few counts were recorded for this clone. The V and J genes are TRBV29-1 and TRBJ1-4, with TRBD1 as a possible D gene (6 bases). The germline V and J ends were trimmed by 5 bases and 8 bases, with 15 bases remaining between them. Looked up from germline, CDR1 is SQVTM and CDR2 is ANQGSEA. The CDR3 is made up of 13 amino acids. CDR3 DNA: TGCAGCGTTCTCGTCAGGGGAGGGGAAAAACTGTTTTTT. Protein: CSVLVRGGEKLFF.

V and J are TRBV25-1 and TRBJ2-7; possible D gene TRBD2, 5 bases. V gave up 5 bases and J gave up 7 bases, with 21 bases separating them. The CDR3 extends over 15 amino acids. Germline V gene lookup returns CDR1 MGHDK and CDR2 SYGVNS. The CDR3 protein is CASSSPGVSRREQYF. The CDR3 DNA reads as TGTGCCAGCAGTTCCCCCGGGGTGTCTAGGAGGGAGCAGTACTTC.

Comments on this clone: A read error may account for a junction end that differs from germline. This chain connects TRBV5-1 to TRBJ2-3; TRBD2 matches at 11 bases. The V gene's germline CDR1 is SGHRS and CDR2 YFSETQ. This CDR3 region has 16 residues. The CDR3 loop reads CASTSLAGGPTDTQYF. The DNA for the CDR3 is TGCGCGAGCACTTCCCTAGCGGGGGGCCCCACAGATACGCAGTATTTT.

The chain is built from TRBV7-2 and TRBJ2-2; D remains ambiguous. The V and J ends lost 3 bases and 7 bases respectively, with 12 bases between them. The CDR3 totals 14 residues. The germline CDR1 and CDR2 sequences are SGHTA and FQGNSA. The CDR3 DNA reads TGTGCCAGCAGCTTCCGGAGTTTAGGCGGGGAGCTGTTTTTT. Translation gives CASSFRSLGGELFF.

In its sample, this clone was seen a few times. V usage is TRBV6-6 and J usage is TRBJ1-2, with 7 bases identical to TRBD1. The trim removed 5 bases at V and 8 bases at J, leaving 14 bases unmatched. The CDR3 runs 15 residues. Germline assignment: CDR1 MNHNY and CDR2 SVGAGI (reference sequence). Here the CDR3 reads CASSPRQGRIGGYTF. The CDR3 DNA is TGTGCCAGCAGTCCTCGACAGGGTAGGATCGGAGGCTACACCTTC.

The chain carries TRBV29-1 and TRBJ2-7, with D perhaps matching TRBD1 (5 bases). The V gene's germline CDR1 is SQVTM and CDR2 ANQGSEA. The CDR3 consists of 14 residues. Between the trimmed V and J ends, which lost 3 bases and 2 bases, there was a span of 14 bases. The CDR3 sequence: CSVDLPTDAYEQYF. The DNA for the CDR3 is TGCAGCGTTGACCTGCCGACAGACGCCTACGAGCAGTACTTC.

As DNA, the CDR3 is TGCAGCGTTGTAACGGGGGATTATCAGCCCCAGCATTTT. It codes for CSVVTGDYQPQHF. This rearrangement joins TRBV29-1 to TRBJ1-5; weak D call: TRBD1 (5 bases). The germline gives CDR1 SQVTM, CDR2 ANQGSEA. The CDR3 contains 13 residues. V lost 4 bases and J 5 bases, leaving 12 bases between the germline ends. Full variable domain (rest looked up from reference TRBV29-1 and TRBJ1-5): SAVISQKPSRDICQRGTSLTIQCQVDSQVTMMFWYRQQPGQSLTLIATANQGSEATYESGFVIDKFPISRPNLTFSTLTVSNMSPEDSSIYLCSVVTGDYQPQHFGDGTRLSIL.

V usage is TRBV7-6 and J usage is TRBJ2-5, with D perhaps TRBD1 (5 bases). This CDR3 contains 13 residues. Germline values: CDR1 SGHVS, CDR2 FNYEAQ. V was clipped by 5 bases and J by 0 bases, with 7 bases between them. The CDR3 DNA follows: TGTGCCAGCAGCACCAGGGACCAAGAGACCCAGTACTTC. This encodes CASSTRDQETQYF.